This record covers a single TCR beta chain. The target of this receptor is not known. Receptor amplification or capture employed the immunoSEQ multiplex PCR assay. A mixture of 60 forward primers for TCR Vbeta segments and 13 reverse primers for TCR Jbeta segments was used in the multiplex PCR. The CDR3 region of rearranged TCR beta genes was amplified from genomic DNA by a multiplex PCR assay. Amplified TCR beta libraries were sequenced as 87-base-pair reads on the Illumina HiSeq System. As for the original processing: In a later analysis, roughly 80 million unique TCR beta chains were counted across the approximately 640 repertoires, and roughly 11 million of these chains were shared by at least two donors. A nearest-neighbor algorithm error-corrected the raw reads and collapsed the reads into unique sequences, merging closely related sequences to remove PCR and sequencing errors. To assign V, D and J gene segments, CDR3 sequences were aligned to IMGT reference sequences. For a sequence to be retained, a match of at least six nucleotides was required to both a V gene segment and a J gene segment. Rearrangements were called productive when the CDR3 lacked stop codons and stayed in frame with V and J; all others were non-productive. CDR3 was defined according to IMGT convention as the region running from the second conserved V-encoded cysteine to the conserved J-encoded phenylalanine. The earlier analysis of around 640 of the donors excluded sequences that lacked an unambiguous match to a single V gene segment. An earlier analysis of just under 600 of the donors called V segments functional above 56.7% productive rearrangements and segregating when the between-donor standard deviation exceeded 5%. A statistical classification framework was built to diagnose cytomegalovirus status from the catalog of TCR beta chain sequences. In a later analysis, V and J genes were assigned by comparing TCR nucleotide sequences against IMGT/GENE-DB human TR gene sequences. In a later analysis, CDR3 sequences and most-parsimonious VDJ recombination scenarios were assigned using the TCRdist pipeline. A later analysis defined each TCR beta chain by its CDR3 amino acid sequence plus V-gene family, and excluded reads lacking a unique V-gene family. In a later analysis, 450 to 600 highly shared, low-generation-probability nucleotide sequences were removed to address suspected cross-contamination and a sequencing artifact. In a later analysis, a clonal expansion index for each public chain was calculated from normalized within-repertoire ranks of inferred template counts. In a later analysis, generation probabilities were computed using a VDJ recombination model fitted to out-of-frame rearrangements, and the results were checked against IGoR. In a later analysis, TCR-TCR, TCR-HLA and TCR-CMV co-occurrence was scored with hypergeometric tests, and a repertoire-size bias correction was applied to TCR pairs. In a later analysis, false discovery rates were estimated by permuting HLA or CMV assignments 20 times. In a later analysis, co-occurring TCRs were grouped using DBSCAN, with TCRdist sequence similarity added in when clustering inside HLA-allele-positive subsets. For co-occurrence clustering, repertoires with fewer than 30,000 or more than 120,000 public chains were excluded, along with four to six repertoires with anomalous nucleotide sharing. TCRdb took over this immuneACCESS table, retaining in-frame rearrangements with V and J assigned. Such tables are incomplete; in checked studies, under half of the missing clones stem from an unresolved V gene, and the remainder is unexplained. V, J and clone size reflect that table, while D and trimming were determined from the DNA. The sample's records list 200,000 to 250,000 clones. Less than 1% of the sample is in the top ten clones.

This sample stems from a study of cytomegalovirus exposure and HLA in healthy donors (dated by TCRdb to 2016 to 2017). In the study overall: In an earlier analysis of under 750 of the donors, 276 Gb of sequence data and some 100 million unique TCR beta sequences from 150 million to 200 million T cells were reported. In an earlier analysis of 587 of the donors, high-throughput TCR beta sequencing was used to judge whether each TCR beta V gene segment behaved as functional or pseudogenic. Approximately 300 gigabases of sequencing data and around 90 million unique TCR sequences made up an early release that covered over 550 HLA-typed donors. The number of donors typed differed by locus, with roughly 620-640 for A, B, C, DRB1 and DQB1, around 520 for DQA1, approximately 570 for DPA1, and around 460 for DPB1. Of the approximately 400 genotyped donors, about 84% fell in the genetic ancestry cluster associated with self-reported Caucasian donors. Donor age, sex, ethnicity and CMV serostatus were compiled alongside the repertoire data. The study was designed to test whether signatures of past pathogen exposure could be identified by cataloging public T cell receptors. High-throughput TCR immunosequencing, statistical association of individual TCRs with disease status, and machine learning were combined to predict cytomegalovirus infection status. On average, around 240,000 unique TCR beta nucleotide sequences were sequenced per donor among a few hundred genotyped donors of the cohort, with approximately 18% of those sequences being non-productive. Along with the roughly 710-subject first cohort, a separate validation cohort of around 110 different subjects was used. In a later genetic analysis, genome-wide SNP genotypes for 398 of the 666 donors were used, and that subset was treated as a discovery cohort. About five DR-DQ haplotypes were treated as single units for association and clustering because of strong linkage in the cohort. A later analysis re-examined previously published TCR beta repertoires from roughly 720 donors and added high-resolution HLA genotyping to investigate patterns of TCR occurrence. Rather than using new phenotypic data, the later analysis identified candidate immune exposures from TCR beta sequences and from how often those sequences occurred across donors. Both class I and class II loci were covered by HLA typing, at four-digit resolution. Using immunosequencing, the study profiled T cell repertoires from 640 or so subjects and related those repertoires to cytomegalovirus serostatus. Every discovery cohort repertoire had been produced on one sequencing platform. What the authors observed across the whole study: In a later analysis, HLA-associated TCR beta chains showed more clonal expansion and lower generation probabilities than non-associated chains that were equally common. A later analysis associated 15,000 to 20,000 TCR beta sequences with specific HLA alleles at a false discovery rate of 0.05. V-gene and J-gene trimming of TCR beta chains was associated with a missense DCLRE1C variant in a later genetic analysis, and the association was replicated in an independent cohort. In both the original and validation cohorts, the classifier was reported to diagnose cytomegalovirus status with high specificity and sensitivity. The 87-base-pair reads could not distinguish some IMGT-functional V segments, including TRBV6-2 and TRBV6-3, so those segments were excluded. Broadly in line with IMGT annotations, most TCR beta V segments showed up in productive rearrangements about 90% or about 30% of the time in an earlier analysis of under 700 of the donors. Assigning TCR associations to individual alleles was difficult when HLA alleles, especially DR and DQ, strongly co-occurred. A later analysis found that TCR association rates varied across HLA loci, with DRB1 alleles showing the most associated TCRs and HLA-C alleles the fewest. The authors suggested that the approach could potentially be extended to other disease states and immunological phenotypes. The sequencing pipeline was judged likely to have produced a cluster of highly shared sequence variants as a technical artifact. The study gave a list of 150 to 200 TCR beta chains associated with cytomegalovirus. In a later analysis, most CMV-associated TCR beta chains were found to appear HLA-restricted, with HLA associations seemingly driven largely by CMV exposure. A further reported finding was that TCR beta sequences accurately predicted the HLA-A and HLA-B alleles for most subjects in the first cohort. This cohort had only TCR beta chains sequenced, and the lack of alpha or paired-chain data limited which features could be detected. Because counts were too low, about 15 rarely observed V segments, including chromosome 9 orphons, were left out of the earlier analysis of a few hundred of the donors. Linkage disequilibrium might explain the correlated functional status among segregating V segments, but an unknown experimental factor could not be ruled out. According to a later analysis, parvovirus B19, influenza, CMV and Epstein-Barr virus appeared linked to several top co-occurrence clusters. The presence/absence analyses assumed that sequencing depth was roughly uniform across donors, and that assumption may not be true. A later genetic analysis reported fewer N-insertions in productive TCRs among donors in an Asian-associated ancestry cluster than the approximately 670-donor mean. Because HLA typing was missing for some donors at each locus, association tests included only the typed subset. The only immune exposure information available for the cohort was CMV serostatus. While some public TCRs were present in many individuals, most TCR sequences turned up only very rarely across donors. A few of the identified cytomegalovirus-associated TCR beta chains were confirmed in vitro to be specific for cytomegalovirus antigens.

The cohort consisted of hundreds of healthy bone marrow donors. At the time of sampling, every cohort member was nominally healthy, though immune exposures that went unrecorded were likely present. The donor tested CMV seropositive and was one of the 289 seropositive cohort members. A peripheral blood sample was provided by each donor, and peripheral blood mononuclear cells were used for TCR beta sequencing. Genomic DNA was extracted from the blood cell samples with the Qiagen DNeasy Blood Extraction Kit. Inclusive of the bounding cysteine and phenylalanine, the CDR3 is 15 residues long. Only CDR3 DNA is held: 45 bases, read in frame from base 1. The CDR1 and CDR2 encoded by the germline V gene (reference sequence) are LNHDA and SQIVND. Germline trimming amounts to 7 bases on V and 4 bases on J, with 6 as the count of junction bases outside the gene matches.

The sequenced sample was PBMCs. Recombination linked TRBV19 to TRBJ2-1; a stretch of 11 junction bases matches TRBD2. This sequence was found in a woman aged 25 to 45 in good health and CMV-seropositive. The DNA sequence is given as TGTGCCAGTAAGGGGGGACTAGCGGTTTACAATGAGCAGTTCTTC. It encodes CASKGGLAVYNEQFF.